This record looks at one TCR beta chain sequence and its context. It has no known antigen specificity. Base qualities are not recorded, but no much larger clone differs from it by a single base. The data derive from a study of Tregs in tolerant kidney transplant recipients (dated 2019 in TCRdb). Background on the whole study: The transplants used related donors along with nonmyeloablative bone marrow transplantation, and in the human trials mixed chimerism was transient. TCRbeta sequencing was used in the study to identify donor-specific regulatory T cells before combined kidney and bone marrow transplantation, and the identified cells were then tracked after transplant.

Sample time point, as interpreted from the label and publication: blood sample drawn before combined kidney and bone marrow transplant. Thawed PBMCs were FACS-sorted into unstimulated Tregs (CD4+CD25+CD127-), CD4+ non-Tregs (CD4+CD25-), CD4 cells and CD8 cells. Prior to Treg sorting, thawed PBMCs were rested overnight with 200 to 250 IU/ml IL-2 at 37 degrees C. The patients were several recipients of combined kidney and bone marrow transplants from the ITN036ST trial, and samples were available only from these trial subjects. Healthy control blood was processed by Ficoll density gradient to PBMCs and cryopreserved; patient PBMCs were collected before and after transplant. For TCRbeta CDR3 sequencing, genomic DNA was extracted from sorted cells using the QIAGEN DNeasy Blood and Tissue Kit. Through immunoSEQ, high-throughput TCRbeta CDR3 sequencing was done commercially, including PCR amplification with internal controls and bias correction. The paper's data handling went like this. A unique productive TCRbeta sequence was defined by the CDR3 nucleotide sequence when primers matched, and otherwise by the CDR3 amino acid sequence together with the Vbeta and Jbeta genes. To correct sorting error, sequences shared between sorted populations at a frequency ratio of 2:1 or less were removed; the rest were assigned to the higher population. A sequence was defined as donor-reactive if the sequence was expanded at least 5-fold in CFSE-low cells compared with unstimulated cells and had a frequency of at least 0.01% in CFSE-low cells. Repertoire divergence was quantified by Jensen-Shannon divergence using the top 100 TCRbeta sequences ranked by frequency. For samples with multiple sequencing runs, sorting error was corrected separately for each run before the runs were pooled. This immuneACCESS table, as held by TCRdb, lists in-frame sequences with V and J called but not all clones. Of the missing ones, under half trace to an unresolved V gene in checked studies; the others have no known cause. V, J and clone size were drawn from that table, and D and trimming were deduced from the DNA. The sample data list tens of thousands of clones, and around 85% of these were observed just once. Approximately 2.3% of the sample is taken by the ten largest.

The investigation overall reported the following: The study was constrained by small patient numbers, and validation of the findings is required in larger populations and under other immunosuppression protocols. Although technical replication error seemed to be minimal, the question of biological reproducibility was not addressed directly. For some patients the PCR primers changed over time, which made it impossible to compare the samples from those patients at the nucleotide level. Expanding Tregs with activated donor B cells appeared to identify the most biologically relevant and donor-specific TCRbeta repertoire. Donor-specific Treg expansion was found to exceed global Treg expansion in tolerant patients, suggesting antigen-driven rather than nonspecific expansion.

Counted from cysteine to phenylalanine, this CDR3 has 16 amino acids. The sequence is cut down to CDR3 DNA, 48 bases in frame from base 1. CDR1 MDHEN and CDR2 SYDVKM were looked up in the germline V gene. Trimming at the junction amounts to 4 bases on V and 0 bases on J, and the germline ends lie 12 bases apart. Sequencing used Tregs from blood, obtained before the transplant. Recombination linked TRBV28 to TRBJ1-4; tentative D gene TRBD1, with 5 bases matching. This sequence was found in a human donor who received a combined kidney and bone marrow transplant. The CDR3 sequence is CASSSSWGATNEKLFF. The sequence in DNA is TGTGCCAGCAGTTCCAGTTGGGGGGCAACTAATGAAAAACTGTTTTTT.